The rows below give T cell receptor beta chains drawn from one sample of a study of blood T cell repertoires in COVID-19. Only in-frame clones appear in the TCRdb table, and some are missing; sequencing was by immunoSEQ multiplex PCR. The sample lists around 320,000 clones, over 90% occurring once. Sequenced material: PBMCs or T cells enriched from blood (not recorded which). These receptor sequences come from a woman aged 25-40 years who had been exposed to COVID-19. CDR3s include the opening cysteine and the closing phenylalanine or tryptophan. Each record gives: clone size, D gene, J gene, V gene, CDR3 DNA, CDR3 protein. The D gene is left open where the match is weak. The listing skips clone size in some rows; elsewhere it reads once, few, many or a size class.

.,TRBD1,TRBJ1-2,TRBV5-4,TGTGCCAGCACGCAGGGGGGCAGTCAAAGGTTCGTCGGCTACACCTTC,CASTQGGSQRFVGYTF
few,.,TRBJ2-7,TRBV6-5,TGTGCCAGCAGGTTTTGGAGACAGAAATCCTACGAGCAGTACTTC,CASRFWRQKSYEQYF
.,TRBD1,TRBJ1-2,TRBV4-2,TGTGCCAGCAGCCCAAATACAGGGGGAGGCTACACCTTC,CASSPNTGGGYTF
.,.,TRBJ1-2,TRBV7-9,TGTGCCAGCAGCTCCCATTACAATACTAACTATGGCTACACCTTC,CASSSHYNTNYGYTF
once,.,TRBJ1-6,TRBV5-6,TGTGCCAGCAGCTTTGGGGTTCAGGGAGGTAATTCACCCCTCCACTTT,CASSFGVQGGNSPLHF
.,.,TRBJ2-7,TRBV5-1,TGCGCCAGCAGTTCCGGCGGGGTGCGCGAGCAGTACTTC,CASSSGGVREQYF
.,.,TRBJ1-5,TRBV4-1,TGCGCCAGCAGCCAAGATAGGTCCGGGGGGTACAATCAGCCCCAGCATTTT,CASSQDRSGGYNQPQHF
once,.,TRBJ2-2,TRBV14,TGTGCCAGCAGCCAAGTGCGGAGCACCGGGGAGCTGTTTTTT,CASSQVRSTGELFF
.,TRBD2,TRBJ2-7,TRBV11-2,TGTGCCAGCAGCTTAGGGGGAGGGCGCAGCTCCTACGAGCAGTACTTC,CASSLGGGRSSYEQYF
.,TRBD1,TRBJ2-2,TRBV6-1,TGTGCCAGCAGTGATCCGTTGGGCAGGGGGATCGGCGGGGAGCTGTTTTTT,CASSDPLGRGIGGELFF